These T cell receptor beta chains were read from a single sample in a study of a mutant IDH1 vaccine in newly diagnosed glioma. Measured with immunoSEQ multiplex PCR; TCRdb has only the in-frame clones, and not every one. In the table there are approximately 28,000 clones, 80% of which are singletons. Their target antigens are unknown. This specimen was PBMCs, taken from a glioma patient whose treatment included an IDH1 peptide vaccine. The receptors here all came from a woman in her late teens or twenties with glioma. Each CDR3 is given with its conserved first and last residue. The order of the fields is CDR3 protein, CDR3 DNA, clone size, J gene, D gene, V gene, CDR3 length. A D gene is named only where the DNA matches it firmly. Clone size is given for some rows only: seen once, a few or many times, or a class if the clone is expanded.

CDR3: CASSQDRGSYNEQFF; DNA: TGTGCCAGCAGCCAAGATCGAGGCAGCTACAATGAGCAGTTCTTC; size: NA; J: TRBJ2-1; D: NA; V: TRBV4-2; length: 15
CDR3: CASNRGGRSYGYTF; DNA: TGTGCCAGTAATCGGGGGGGAAGGTCCTATGGCTACACCTTC; size: NA; J: TRBJ1-2; D: NA; V: TRBV19; length: 14
CDR3: CASSQDHTTNEKLFF; DNA: TGCGCCAGCAGCCAAGATCATACAACTAATGAAAAACTGTTTTTT; size: few; J: TRBJ1-4; D: NA; V: TRBV4-1; length: 15
CDR3: CASSEWGEYEKLFF; DNA: TGTGCCAGCAGTGAATGGGGGGAGTATGAAAAACTGTTTTTT; size: NA; J: TRBJ1-4; D: NA; V: TRBV6-1; length: 14
CDR3: CASSYSGRGPNQPQHF; DNA: TGTGCCAGCAGTTACTCGGGCAGGGGACCGAATCAGCCCCAGCATTTT; size: NA; J: TRBJ1-5; D: NA; V: TRBV6-5; length: 16
CDR3: CASSSSGTQPYSEQFF; DNA: TGCGCCAGCAGCTCATCCGGGACACAGCCGTATAGTGAGCAGTTCTTC; size: NA; J: TRBJ2-1; D: NA; V: TRBV5-1; length: 16
CDR3: CASSPRSATNEKLFF; DNA: TGTGCCAGCAGCCCCCGGTCTGCAACTAATGAAAAACTGTTTTTT; size: few; J: TRBJ1-4; D: NA; V: TRBV9; length: 15
CDR3: CASSQEFGTTNYGYTF; DNA: TGTGCCAGCAGCCAAGAATTTGGGACAACGAACTATGGCTACACCTTC; size: NA; J: TRBJ1-2; D: NA; V: TRBV4-2; length: 16
CDR3: CASSTGTSGRGAWSYEQYF; DNA: TGTGCCAGCAGTACCGGGACTAGCGGGAGGGGAGCATGGTCCTACGAGCAGTACTTC; size: NA; J: TRBJ2-7; D: TRBD2; V: TRBV7-2; length: 19
CDR3: CASSPDSGRPDTQYF; DNA: TGTGCCAGCAGTCCCGATAGCGGGAGGCCAGATACGCAGTATTTT; size: few; J: TRBJ2-3; D: TRBD2; V: TRBV27; length: 15
CDR3: CATGLQMDSLSTDTQYF; DNA: TGTGCCACCGGACTTCAAATGGACAGCCTAAGCACAGATACGCAGTATTTT; size: NA; J: TRBJ2-3; D: NA; V: TRBV27; length: 17
CDR3: CATWTDSTDTQYF; DNA: TGTGCCACCTGGACCGATTCCACAGATACGCAGTATTTT; size: NA; J: TRBJ2-3; D: NA; V: TRBV10-3; length: 13
CDR3: CASSYSKGFNQPQHF; DNA: TGTGCCAGCAGTTACTCAAAGGGGTTCAATCAGCCCCAGCATTTT; size: few; J: TRBJ1-5; D: NA; V: TRBV6-5; length: 15
CDR3: CASSQQGRGTEAFF; DNA: TGTGCCAGCTCGCAACAGGGAAGAGGCACTGAAGCTTTCTTT; size: NA; J: TRBJ1-1; D: NA; V: TRBV18; length: 14
CDR3: CASSLEGLKAFF; DNA: TGTGCCAGCAGCTTAGAAGGGTTGAAAGCTTTCTTT; size: NA; J: TRBJ1-1; D: NA; V: TRBV7-9; length: 12
CDR3: CASSPLDSGRGYEQYF; DNA: TGCGCCAGCAGCCCCCTCGATAGCGGGAGGGGATACGAGCAGTACTTC; size: once; J: TRBJ2-7; D: TRBD2; V: TRBV4-3; length: 16
CDR3: CASRQGSGKAFF; DNA: TGTGCCAGCAGACAGGGGTCGGGCAAAGCTTTCTTT; size: NA; J: TRBJ1-1; D: TRBD1; V: TRBV27; length: 12
CDR3: CASTRTDLLAGELFF; DNA: TGTGCCAGCACCCGGACGGACCTTCTGGCCGGGGAGCTGTTTTTT; size: NA; J: TRBJ2-2; D: NA; V: TRBV25-1; length: 15
CDR3: CASSPTQTGNTIYF; DNA: TGTGCCAGCAGCCCAACTCAAACTGGAAACACCATATATTTT; size: NA; J: TRBJ1-3; D: NA; V: TRBV5-4; length: 14
CDR3: CASSVTTGTANEKLFF; DNA: TGTGCCAGCAGCGTGACAACGGGGACAGCTAATGAAAAACTGTTTTTT; size: NA; J: TRBJ1-4; D: TRBD1; V: TRBV7-2; length: 16
CDR3: CASRDQGNTEAFF; DNA: TGCGCCAGCAGAGATCAGGGGAACACTGAAGCTTTCTTT; size: NA; J: TRBJ1-1; D: NA; V: TRBV5-1; length: 13
CDR3: CASKGDSDTQYF; DNA: TGTGCCAGCAAAGGAGATTCCGATACGCAGTATTTT; size: few; J: TRBJ2-3; D: NA; V: TRBV9; length: 12
CDR3: CASSQLYVAGPQSGELFF; DNA: TGCGCCAGCAGCCAACTCTACGTAGCGGGGCCTCAAAGCGGGGAGCTGTTTTTT; size: NA; J: TRBJ2-2; D: TRBD2; V: TRBV4-1; length: 18
CDR3: CASSPSTSGISYNEQFF; DNA: TGTGCCAGCTCACCTTCGACTAGCGGGATTTCCTACAATGAGCAGTTCTTC; size: NA; J: TRBJ2-1; D: TRBD2; V: TRBV18; length: 17